This T cell receptor beta chain was observed in a study of T cell repertoires in cytomegalovirus infection. Study-level information: Shared public TCR beta signatures pointed to both CMV infection and a matching HLA type.

TCRdb analysed the reads with MiXCR anew, one entry per CDR3 protein. This sample yields 110,000 to 150,000 distinct CDR3 sequences, of which under 8.5% are seen a single time; 18% belongs to the top ten. Trimming cost V 2 bases and J 0 bases, with 9 bases left between them. Germline V gene lookup returns CDR1 SGDLS and CDR2 YYNGEE. The CDR3 extends over 15 amino acids. Turning to this clonotype: The antigen is undetermined.

General study results and limits: Carriage of CMV together with the relevant HLA was identifiable through cumulative public TCR beta family frequency.

The chain is built from TRBV9 and TRBJ2-1; D is unclear. Material: PBMCs. The receptor was isolated from a human donor in good health (CMV status not recorded). Some clones in this sample may be carry-over from other donors' samples. The CDR3: CASSVTSGSYNEQFF. The CDR3 DNA reads TGTGCCAGCAGCGTTACTTCCGGCTCCTACAATGAGCAGTTCTTC.